A selection of T cell receptor beta chains follows, all from one sample in a study of spatial heterogeneity in lung cancer. TCRdb itself ran the 5' RACE reads through MiXCR, one entry per CDR3 protein. The data show around 89,000 distinct CDR3 sequences, less than 15% seen once. The specimen comprised PBMCs, sampled at surgery. These receptors all stem from a male donor with early-stage non-small cell lung cancer. CDR3s include the opening cysteine and the closing phenylalanine or tryptophan. The D gene is left open where the match is weak. Only some rows state a clone size, as once, few, many or a class for expanded clones.

many	TRBV25-1	TRBJ1-1	.	CASSFNTEAFF	TGTGCCAGCAGTTTTAACACTGAAGCTTTCTTT
.	TRBV7-2	TRBJ2-1	.	CASSLGVGGPNEQFF	TGTGCCAGCAGCTTAGGAGTGGGGGGGCCCAATGAGCAGTTCTTC
many	TRBV29-1	TRBJ2-2	.	CSALQGIGELFF	TGCAGCGCCCTACAGGGTATCGGGGAGCTGTTTTTT
few	TRBV18	TRBJ1-6	TRBD1	CASSPYDRDHYNSPLHF	TGTGCCAGCTCACCTTACGACAGGGATCACTATAATTCACCCCTCCACTTT
.	TRBV4-3	TRBJ2-3	.	CASSQGGQGTDTQYF	TGCGCCAGCAGCCAAGGGGGGCAGGGGACAGATACGCAGTATTTT
.	TRBV19	TRBJ1-4	TRBD1	CASSPRQGATNEKLFF	TGTGCCAGTAGTCCACGACAGGGGGCAACTAATGAAAAACTGTTTTTT
many	TRBV12-3/TRBV12-4	TRBJ1-1	TRBD1	CASSFRDRYTEAFF	TGTGCCAGCAGTTTCCGGGACAGATACACTGAAGCTTTCTTT
few	TRBV9	TRBJ2-7	.	CASSARGGGVVHEQYF	TGTGCCAGCAGCGCGAGGGGCGGAGGGGTCGTCCACGAGCAGTACTTC
.	TRBV24-1	TRBJ2-1	.	CATSDMGLSNEQFF	TGTGCCACCAGTGACATGGGACTCAGCAATGAGCAGTTCTTC
few	TRBV12-3/TRBV12-4	TRBJ2-1	.	CASSRGQLNNEQFF	TGTGCCAGCAGCCGTGGACAGCTAAACAATGAGCAGTTCTTC
few	TRBV4-1	TRBJ1-5	.	CASSQDRYQPQHF	TGCGCCAGCAGCCAAGATCGATATCAGCCCCAGCATTTT